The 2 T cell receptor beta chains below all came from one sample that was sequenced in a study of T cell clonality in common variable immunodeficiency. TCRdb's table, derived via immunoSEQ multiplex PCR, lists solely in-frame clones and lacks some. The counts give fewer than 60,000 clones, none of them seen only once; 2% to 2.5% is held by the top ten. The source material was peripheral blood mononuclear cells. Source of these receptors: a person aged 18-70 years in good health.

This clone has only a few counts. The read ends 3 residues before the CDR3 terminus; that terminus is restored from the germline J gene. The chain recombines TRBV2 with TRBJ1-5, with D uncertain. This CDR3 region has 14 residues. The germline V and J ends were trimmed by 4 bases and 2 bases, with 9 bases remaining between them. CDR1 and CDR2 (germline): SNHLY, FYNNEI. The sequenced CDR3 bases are TGTGCCAGCAGTGGCAGGAATGGCAATCAGCCC. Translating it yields CASSGRNGNQP. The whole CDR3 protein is CASSGRNGNQPQHF.

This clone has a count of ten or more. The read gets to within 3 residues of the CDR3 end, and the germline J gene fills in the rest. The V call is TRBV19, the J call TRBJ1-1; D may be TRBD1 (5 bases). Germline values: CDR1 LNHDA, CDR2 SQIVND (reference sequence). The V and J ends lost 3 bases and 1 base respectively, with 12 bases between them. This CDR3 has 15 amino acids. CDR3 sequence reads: CASSIERGGNTEAFF. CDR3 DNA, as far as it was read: TGTGCCAGTAGTATTGAACGGGGGGGGAACACTGAA.